This TCR beta chain was documented in a study of shared clonotypes between healthy human individuals. The V gene's germline CDR1 is MDHEN and CDR2 SYDVKM. V lost 6 bases to trimming and J lost 6 bases; unmatched junction nucleotides: 10. This CDR3 has 16 amino acids. Comment on this clone: What it recognizes is unknown.

Sequencing was performed with immunoSEQ multiplex PCR; in TCRdb, only in-frame clones are kept and a portion is missing. This table has 170,000 or so clones, about 66% appearing once. Findings and caveats of the study: Generally, naive subsets (rather than memory subsets) showed larger estimated richness. Compared with clonotypes that all four donors shared, non-shared clonotypes had lower generation probabilities.

The specimen sequenced was memory CD4+ T cells sorted from blood. Indicated subset: CD45RA-negative fraction. The gene calls are TRBV28 and TRBJ2-1; 11 bases agree with TRBD2. The sequence was obtained from a man aged 30 to 39 in good health. CDR3 region: CASRSRIAGGSNEQFF. The CDR3 bases are TGTGCCAGCAGATCCCGCATAGCGGGAGGGAGCAATGAGCAGTTCTTC. Full variable domain (remainder filled in from reference TRBV28 and TRBJ2-1): DVKVTQSSRYLVKRTGEKVFLECVQDMDHENMFWYRQDPGLGLRLIYFSYDVKMKEKGDIPEGYSVSREKKERFSLILESASTNQTSMYLCASRSRIAGGSNEQFFGPGTRLTVL.